This T cell receptor beta chain was observed in a study of blood T cell repertoires in COVID-19 (dated by TCRdb to 2019 to 2021). Concerning the study at large: Samples covering the acute and convalescent phases of COVID-19 were provided by collaborators in the United States, Italy and Spain. Where available, HLA class I and class II types were obtained from metadata supplied by the sample provider rather than from assay-based typing. The repertoires were released in a freely available public database intended as a resource for research on the immune response to SARS-CoV-2. Samples were obtained from the ongoing ImmuneRACE study (first 160 participants) and from 1,200 or so subjects provided by 6 global collaborators. The dataset comprised deeply sampled blood TCRbeta repertoires from subjects exposed to, actively infected with, or recovered from COVID-19. Sample metadata almost always included a de-identified subject ID, COVID-19 status, age in years and sex. The prospective study material was composed of cDNA or gDNA derived from T cells, B-cell-depleted T cells, or PBMCs.

Broad study findings and their caveats: The amount of clinical and demographic metadata varied by source and participant and was provided uncurated.

TCRbeta CDR3 regions were amplified from genomic DNA by means of the immunoSEQ Assay, a bias-controlled multiplex PCR. For the original study's pipeline: The number of nucleated cells in each sample was estimated from the amplification of reference gene primers within the assay. To quantify the absolute abundance of each unique TCRbeta CDR3 rearrangement, sequence reads were collapsed and filtered. Productive Simpson clonality was computed per sample as the square root of Simpson's diversity index over productive rearrangements. TCRdb re-hosts the immuneACCESS table, in-frame sequences only. Its copies lack some clones; in the studies checked, an unresolved V gene accounts for under half of them, and the cause for the rest is not known. V, J and clone size were drawn from that table, and D and trimming were deduced from the DNA. The sample table records 150,000 to 200,000 clones; roughly 85% of these occur just once. 4.5% to 5.5% of the sample rests with the top ten.

On this clone: This receptor's antigen is unknown. No base-level quality is on record; no much larger clone is a single base apart.

Here V drops 1 base and J drops 2 bases, and the junction holds 8 bases not matched to any gene. Counted from cysteine to phenylalanine, this CDR3 has 17 amino acids. The CDR3 DNA has 51 bases and is translated from base 1. The germline V gene sets CDR1 to SGHVS and CDR2 to FQNEAQ. Each collaborating institution followed its own protocols to collect whole blood in K2EDTA tubes. For TCRbeta analysis, collaborator samples were shipped as frozen whole blood, as isolated PBMCs, or as DNA extracted from either sample type. The sequencing sample was made of peripheral blood. This sequence uses TRBV7-8 and TRBJ2-1; TRBD2 matches 7 bases in the middle. The sequence came from a woman aged 30 to 39 with acute or convalescent COVID-19. CDR3 loop: CASSLVPGGGPYNEQFF. DNA sequence: TGTGCCAGCAGCTTAGTCCCCGGCGGGGGACCCTACAATGAGCAGTTCTTC.